Listed below are T cell receptor beta chains from one sample, sequenced in a study of CD8+ T cells in alopecia areata. This table comes from immunoSEQ multiplex PCR, and its TCRdb copy is limited to in-frame clones, with some not included. The sample consists of 180,000 or so clones, approximately 70% of them appearing once. Source: CD8+ T cells sorted from blood, taken at week 0. The receptors stem from a human donor with alopecia areata. Both conserved end residues are part of each CDR3. Fields, in order: V gene, clone size, J gene, D gene, CDR3 DNA, CDR3 protein. D genes are given only for firm matches. Some rows mark clone size as missing; the rest say once, few, many or name a class of expanded clone.

TRBV7-2	.	TRBJ2-2	.	TGTGCCAGCAGCTTAGCGAACAGGCTGAACACCGGGGAGCTGTTTTTT	CASSLANRLNTGELFF
TRBV7-7	.	TRBJ2-1	.	TGTGCTAGCAGCTTAGGGCCCCCGGGGGCCAATGAGCAGTTCTTC	CASSLGPPGANEQFF
TRBV4-2	once	TRBJ2-3	.	TGTGCCAGCAGCCAAGAAATTCAAAGAGGGGGGGAAGGAGATACGCAGTATTTT	CASSQEIQRGGEGDTQYF
TRBV5-6	.	TRBJ2-7	.	TGTGCCAGCAGCTTCGGGGTCGGCGGGGGCACACAGTACTTC	CASSFGVGGGTQYF
TRBV6-5	.	TRBJ2-7	TRBD2	TGTGCCAGCAGTTACCTAGCGGGGGGGCCCAGGGACGAGCAGTACTTC	CASSYLAGGPRDEQYF
TRBV19	.	TRBJ1-6	.	TGTGCCAGTAGTATCGCACTCGGATATGATTCACCCCTCCACTTT	CASSIALGYDSPLHF
TRBV28	.	TRBJ1-5	.	TGTGCCAGCAGTTTTCGTGAGTTCAATCAGCCCCAGCATTTT	CASSFREFNQPQHF
TRBV25-1	.	TRBJ2-7	TRBD1	TGTGCCAGCAGGGTAGGGGGCGGCGGCGAGCAGTACTTC	CASRVGGGGEQYF
TRBV7-9	few	TRBJ2-7	TRBD1	TGTGCCAGCAGCTTTGGGACAGGGTCTTACGAGCAGTACTTC	CASSFGTGSYEQYF
TRBV19	.	TRBJ2-1	.	TGTGCCAGTAGTTTCGGGGGGCTCTACAATGAGCAGTTCTTC	CASSFGGLYNEQFF
TRBV21-1	few	TRBJ1-2	.	.	CASSTQVGGGSGYTF
TRBV2	.	TRBJ2-7	.	TGTGCCAGCACCTACAGTACCTACGAGCAGTACTTC	CASTYSTYEQYF
TRBV30	.	TRBJ2-1	TRBD1	TGTGCCTGGCTAGACAGGGTCAATGAGCAGTTCTTC	CAWLDRVNEQFF
TRBV9	.	TRBJ2-5	.	TGTGCCAGCAGCGCAAAAGAGACCCAGTACTTC	CASSAKETQYF
TRBV7-9	few	TRBJ1-2	.	TGTGCCAGCAGACCTATCAGGGGAAAGAAAACTAACTATGGCTACACCTTC	CASRPIRGKKTNYGYTF
TRBV7-8	.	TRBJ2-1	TRBD1	TGTGCCAGCAGCATAGACAGGGGACCCTACAATGAGCAGTTCTTC	CASSIDRGPYNEQFF
TRBV27	.	TRBJ2-4	.	TGTGCCAGCAGTGCCACAGGGAGGAAAAACATTCAGTACTTC	CASSATGRKNIQYF
TRBV15	.	TRBJ1-5	.	TGTGCCACCAGCAGAGCGACAACGGCAGGAGATCAGCCCCAGCATTTT	CATSRATTAGDQPQHF
TRBV2	.	TRBJ2-1	.	TGTGCCAGCAGTGAAAGGGGGCTAGCGCCCAGGGACAATGAGCAGTTCTTC	CASSERGLAPRDNEQFF
TRBV7-2	.	TRBJ1-2	.	TGTGCCAGCAGCCCCCGCGGCCAGGTGGCGTACTATGGCTACACCTTC	CASSPRGQVAYYGYTF
TRBV30	.	TRBJ1-4	.	TGTGCCTGGAGTGTACGGTGGGCCCGCGGGACTAATGAAAAACTGTTTTTT	CAWSVRWARGTNEKLFF
TRBV2	.	TRBJ1-1	TRBD1	TGTGCCAGCAGTGGGGGACAGGGGGAAACTGAAGCTTTCTTT	CASSGGQGETEAFF
TRBV15	.	TRBJ1-2	.	TGTGCCACCAGCAGAGTTGGGGTGGCCTATGGCTACACCTTC	CATSRVGVAYGYTF
TRBV29-1	.	TRBJ2-6	.	TGCAGCGTTGAGTTTGGGGGCTTTGGTGGGGCCAACGTCCTGACTTTC	CSVEFGGFGGANVLTF
TRBV4-1	.	TRBJ2-7	.	TGCGCCAGCAGCCACGGGCGCGACGAGCAGTACTTC	CASSHGRDEQYF
TRBV5-1	few	TRBJ2-3	.	TGCGCCAGCAGTCAACACACAGATACGCAGTATTTT	CASSQHTDTQYF
TRBV5-7	once	TRBJ2-2	TRBD2	TGTGCCAGCAGCTCCCCGGGACTAGCGGGGGCGAACACCGGGGAGCTGTTTTTT	CASSSPGLAGANTGELFF
TRBV11-2	.	TRBJ1-2	.	TGTGCCAGCAGCTCAGAGACAGAGAACTATGGCTACACCTTC	CASSSETENYGYTF
TRBV2	few	TRBJ2-5	.	TGTGCCAGCAGTGACGGGACCCAAGAGACCCAGTACTTC	CASSDGTQETQYF
TRBV10-3	.	TRBJ1-5	.	TGTGCCATCAGTGAGGGGGCTAGCAATCAGCCCCAGCATTTT	CAISEGASNQPQHF
TRBV7-9	.	TRBJ1-2	.	TGTGCCAGCAGCTCAGGGGCGGTGGACTATGGCTACACCTTC	CASSSGAVDYGYTF
TRBV5-1	.	TRBJ2-1	TRBD2	TGCGCCAGCAGCTTGGTGTCGGTACTAGCGGGGAGCAATGAGCAGTTCTTC	CASSLVSVLAGSNEQFF
TRBV29-1	.	TRBJ1-2	.	TGCAGCGTTGAAATGGGGGCTTATGGCTACACCTTC	CSVEMGAYGYTF
TRBV27	.	TRBJ2-2	TRBD2	TGTGCCACACAGGGGCTAGCGGGGGGGCGTCGCACCGGGGAGCTGTTTTTT	CATQGLAGGRRTGELFF
TRBV28	.	TRBJ2-4	TRBD2	TGTGCCAGCAGACCCGAAACGGGGGGAGTGGACATTCAGTACTTC	CASRPETGGVDIQYF
TRBV30	.	TRBJ1-1	.	TGTGCCTGGAGGCCAGGGTTCGCTGAAGCTTTCTTT	CAWRPGFAEAFF
TRBV10-2	.	TRBJ2-7	TRBD1	TGCGCCACCTACGGGACAGGGGCCTACGAGCAGTACTTC	CATYGTGAYEQYF
TRBV5-1	.	TRBJ1-6	.	TGCGCCAGCAGCCCTGGAGGAAACCCACCCCTCCACTTT	CASSPGGNPPLHF
TRBV29-1	few	TRBJ2-3	TRBD1	TGCAGCGTTCAAACTGGACAGGGCACAGATACGCAGTATTTT	CSVQTGQGTDTQYF
TRBV30	.	TRBJ1-1	.	TGTGCCTGGAGTGTCTTGGAGCCTGAAGCTTTCTTT	CAWSVLEPEAFF
TRBV6-6	.	TRBJ2-3	.	TGTGCCAGCACGCCTGGGGGGGCCGGAGATACGCAGTATTTT	CASTPGGAGDTQYF
TRBV29-1	.	TRBJ2-7	.	TGCAGCGTTGAAGATACAGGGTACAAGTACTTC	CSVEDTGYKYF
TRBV27	medium-sized	TRBJ2-2	.	TGTGCCAGTCAGACAGGTTTTGCCGGGGAGCTGTTTTTT	CASQTGFAGELFF
TRBV29-1	few	TRBJ1-1	TRBD1	TGCAGCGTTGTTTGGGGCACAGGGGTGGTCACTGAAGCTTTCTTT	CSVVWGTGVVTEAFF
TRBV30	few	TRBJ1-1	.	TGTGCCTGGGCCGTGGGGACTGAAGCTTTCTTT	CAWAVGTEAFF
TRBV13	.	TRBJ2-5	.	TGTGCCAGCAGCTTTCGAGGGCAAGAGACCCAGTACTTC	CASSFRGQETQYF
TRBV5-5	.	TRBJ2-3	.	TGTGCCAGCAGCTTGGTCTTGGGGGGAACAGATACGCAGTATTTT	CASSLVLGGTDTQYF